The subject of this entry is one T cell receptor beta chain. This sample is drawn from a study of cytomegalovirus exposure and HLA in healthy donors. Germline CDR1 and CDR2: GTSNPN and SVGIG (reference sequence). The CDR3 spans 12 residues. The V end was cut by 5 bases, the J end by 1 base, with 7 bases between. TCRdb's table, derived via immunoSEQ multiplex PCR, lists solely in-frame clones and lacks some. Of about 330,000 clones listed, approximately 86% were seen once; the top ten hold approximately 1.1%. Source material: PBMCs. J is TRBJ2-3 and V is TRBV30; no clear D. The TCR was taken from a woman in her 30s in good health and CMV-seropositive. The CDR3 coding sequence is TGTGCCTGGGACCGCCGCACAGATACGCAGTATTTT. Translating gives CAWDRRTDTQYF.